These 22 T cell receptor beta chains originate from one sample sequenced in a study of T cells in Graves' hyperthyroidism and ophthalmopathy. Amplified TCR beta CDR3 regions derived from RNA transcripts. The TCR CDR3 was amplified in a first-round RT-PCR using the HTBI primer set. A single record per CDR3 protein comes from TCRdb applying MiXCR to the multiplex PCR reads. The data hold about 740,000 distinct CDR3 sequences, with 11% to 15% observed a single time. Sequencing was performed on blood. These receptors were taken from a woman between 18 and 29 years old with Graves' hyperthyroidism.

This clonotype has a count of ten or more. The chain has TRBV12-3 or TRBV12-4 and TRBJ1-5; the match to TRBD1 covers 7 bases. With V trimmed by 1 base and J by 6 bases, 9 bases remained unmatched. The CDR3 runs 16 residues. CDR3 sequence (DNA): TGTGCCAGCAGTTTAGTGCCCGGGACAGCGGGTCAGCCCCAGCATTTT. Encoded protein: CASSLVPGTAGQPQHF.

V usage is TRBV10-2 and J usage is TRBJ1-1; 8 nucleotides line up with TRBD1. Germline lookup yields CDR1 WSHSY and CDR2 SAAADI. The CDR3 contains 16 residues. V lost 3 bases to trimming and J lost 4 bases; unmatched junction nucleotides: 10. The CDR3 bases are TGCGCCAGCAGTGATCGCGGACAGGGACGGGTCACTGAAGCTTTCTTT. It is translated as CASSDRGQGRVTEAFF.

This clonotype was recorded at least ten times. CDR3 DNA: TGCGCCAGCAGCCCTACTAGCGGGTTCGAAGATACGCAGTATTTT. Amino acid sequence: CASSPTSGFEDTQYF. The genes are TRBV4-3 and TRBJ2-3, with 9 bases aligning to TRBD2. After removal of 4 bases from V and 5 bases from J, the junction contained 7 bases not matched to a gene. CDR3 length: 15 amino acids. Germline V gene lookup returns CDR1 LGHNA and CDR2 YSLEER.

This clonotype came up a few times. No conserved phenylalanine or tryptophan ends this CDR3, so it is likely a read error. The rearrangement uses TRBV11-2 and TRBJ1-6, with TRBD1 as a possible D gene (5 bases). This CDR3 comprises 14 residues. CDR1 and CDR2 from the germline V gene are SGHAT and FQNNGV. V was clipped by 7 bases and J by 3 bases, with 10 bases between them. CDR3 loop: CASNYRNYNSPLHL. The DNA for the CDR3 is TGTGCCAGCAACTACAGGAACTATAATTCACCCCTCCACCTT.

This clonotype was counted ten times or more. The rearrangement joins TRBV29-1 to TRBJ2-5; D might be TRBD2 (6 bases). V was shortened by 3 bases and J by 5 bases, with 16 bases between the two germline ends. Germline lookup yields CDR1 SQVTM and CDR2 ANQGSEA. The CDR3 has 14 residues. In DNA form, the CDR3 reads TGCAGCGTTGATACGGGAGCTCTGACGGAGACCCAGTACTTC. This codes for CSVDTGALTETQYF.

This clonotype turned up a few times. The chain joins TRBV6-5 to TRBJ1-2; D unresolved. The germline gives CDR1 MNHEY, CDR2 SVGAGI. The germline V and J ends were trimmed by 2 bases and 8 bases, with 15 bases remaining between them. CDR3 length: 14 amino acids. The chain's CDR3 is CASSYRAASDGYTF. The CDR3 nucleotides are TGTGCCAGCAGTTACAGGGCAGCATCGGACGGCTACACCTTC.

This clonotype was detected many times. The CDR3: CASSSPGTGDGYTF. CDR3 DNA: TGTGCCAGCAGCTCCCCCGGGACAGGGGATGGCTACACCTTC. The chain uses TRBV7-9 and TRBJ1-2; 10 bases map to TRBD1. Germline assignment: CDR1 SEHNR and CDR2 FQNEAQ (reference sequence). V was clipped by 4 bases and J by 6 bases; unmatched bases: 5. This CDR3 has 14 residues.

In this sample, this clonotype turned up a few times. The chain couples TRBV6-1 to TRBJ2-7; D is unresolved. V was shortened by 5 bases and J by 6 bases, with 8 bases between the two germline ends. The CDR3 has 11 amino acids. Germline assignment: CDR1 MNHNS and CDR2 SASEGT. DNA for the CDR3: TGTGCCAGCAGTCGACAATCCGAGCAGTACTTC. Protein sequence: CASSRQSEQYF.

In this sample, this clonotype turned up a few times. The V gene is TRBV10-3, the J gene TRBJ2-1; 7 bases are shared with TRBD1. The CDR3 consists of 13 residues. Germline V gene data show CDR1 as ENHRY and CDR2 as SYGVKD. V trimming: 8 bases; J trimming: 2 bases; junction bases outside the gene matches: 3. The CDR3 coding sequence is TGTGCCATCGGGACAGAGGCCTACAATGAGCAGTTCTTC. As protein: CAIGTEAYNEQFF.

This rearrangement joins TRBV13 to TRBJ2-1; TRBD2 agrees at 9 bases. From germline, CDR1 is PRHDT and CDR2 FYEKMQ (reference sequence). There are 15 residues in the CDR3. V lost 5 bases and J lost 5; bases outside the gene matches: 7. The CDR3 is CASSHSGSGDNEQFF. CDR3 DNA sequence: TGTGCCAGCAGCCATAGCGGGAGTGGGGACAATGAGCAGTTCTTC.

This clonotype has at least ten counts. This chain joins TRBV5-6 and TRBJ2-3; possible D gene TRBD2, 5 bases. Per the germline V gene, CDR1 is SGHDT and CDR2 is YYEEEE. This CDR3 spans 13 amino acids. Trimming shortened V by 3 bases and J by 10 bases, and 15 bases separated the two germline ends. The CDR3 DNA reads as TGTGCCAGCAGCTCTGGGAGCGGTACTCCGCAGTATTTT. Its translation is CASSSGSGTPQYF.

There are many counts of this clonotype. CDR3 DNA: TGTGCCAGTACTTCCGTGCTAGGCTCCTACAATGAGCAGTTCTTC. This codes for CASTSVLGSYNEQFF. This chain connects TRBV28 to TRBJ2-1; unclear D gene. The germline CDR1 and CDR2 sequences are MDHEN and SYDVKM. The V end was cut by 9 bases, the J end by 0 bases, with 15 bases between. The CDR3 spans 15 residues.

Notes on this clonotype: Possible read error: a much larger clone is one base away. CDR3 sequence reads: CASSLLSVDEQYF. As DNA, the CDR3 is TGCGCCAGCAGCTTACTTAGTGTCGATGAGCAGTACTTC. V gene TRBV5-1 combines with J gene TRBJ2-7; no clear D gene. V shed 2 bases and J shed 7 bases, with 13 bases lying between them. Germline V gene data show CDR1 as SGHRS and CDR2 as YFSETQ. This CDR3 is built from 13 residues.

This clonotype was observed many times. The V and J genes are TRBV11-2 and TRBJ2-3, with 9 bases that match TRBD1. Trimming cost V 5 bases and J 3 bases; bases outside gene matches: 12. The CDR3 has 17 residues. Germline V gene data show CDR1 as SGHAT and CDR2 as FQNNGV. The CDR3, as DNA: TGTGCCAGCAGCGCCGTGGACAGGGGCCGTGGGACAGATACGCAGTATTTT. This sequence encodes CASSAVDRGRGTDTQYF.

This clonotype has just one count. V is TRBV19 and J is TRBJ1-1; D call uncertain. V shed 7 bases and J shed 11 bases, with 17 bases lying between them. Germline V gene data show CDR1 as LNHDA and CDR2 as SQIVND (reference sequence). This CDR3 comprises 12 residues. The CDR3 DNA reads TGTGCCAGTAATCACTCCCCGGGTACGGCTTTCTTT. Amino acids: CASNHSPGTAFF.

This clonotype has more than one count but fewer than ten. Germline is not matched at one junction end, which may reflect a read error. The chain couples TRBV6-4 to TRBJ2-7; 7 nucleotides agree with TRBD1. Germline V gene sequence: CDR1 MRHNA, CDR2 SNTAGT. There are 13 residues in the CDR3. The CDR3 loop is CASSYSTGDEQYF. As DNA, the CDR3 is TGTGCCAGCAGTTACTCTACAGGGGACGAGCAGTACTTC.

A few counts support this clonotype. The rearrangement uses TRBV19 and TRBJ1-4; D is possibly TRBD1 (5 bases). This CDR3 contains 19 residues. The V end lost 7 bases, the J end lost 4 bases, and 28 bases lay between the germline ends. Germline CDR1 is LNHDA and CDR2 is SQIVND (reference sequence). CDR3 sequence reads: CASTPKRGSRISGNEKLFF. CDR3 DNA: TGTGCCAGTACCCCGAAGAGGGGCAGTCGGATCTCCGGTAATGAAAAACTGTTTTTT.

This clonotype was picked up many times. This chain connects TRBV20-1 to TRBJ2-7, with 8 nucleotides matching TRBD2. The length of the CDR3 is 15 residues. CDR1 is DFQATT, CDR2 SNEGSKA, per germline (reference sequence). With V trimmed by 1 base and J by 2 bases, 7 bases remained unmatched. The DNA of the CDR3 is TGCAGTGCTAGAGCATTTAGCGGGGTAACCTACGAGCAGTACTTC. Protein product: CSARAFSGVTYEQYF.

In this sample, this clonotype turned up many times. V and J are TRBV12-3 or TRBV12-4 and TRBJ2-7; 9 bases are shared with TRBD2. The V and J ends lost 4 bases and 5 bases, in that order; junction bases with no gene match: 3. The CDR3 extends over 13 amino acids. The CDR3 sequence: CASSCGGAHEQYF. The CDR3 DNA is TGTGCCAGCAGTTGCGGGGGGGCCCACGAGCAGTACTTC.

The chain is built from TRBV5-6 and TRBJ2-3; D perhaps matches TRBD1 (6 bases). V lost 5 bases to trimming and J lost 1 base, with 20 bases between them. This CDR3 comprises 17 residues. From germline, CDR1 is SGHDT and CDR2 YYEEEE. CDR3: CASSYVGTIGRTDTQYF. CDR3 coding DNA: TGTGCCAGCAGTTACGTCGGGACAATCGGCCGCACAGATACGCAGTATTTT.

This clonotype was seen many times. This chain connects TRBV5-1 to TRBJ2-2; TRBD2 matches at 8 bases. CDR3 length equals 15 residues. Per germline, CDR1 SGHRS and CDR2 YFSETQ. The trim removed 4 bases at V and 6 bases at J, leaving 8 bases unmatched. CDR3 in amino acids: CASSAVAGKSGELFF. The DNA of the CDR3 is TGCGCCAGCAGCGCTGTAGCGGGAAAGTCCGGGGAGCTGTTTTTT.

By share of the sample, this clonotype is medium-sized (0.01 to 0.1%). V is TRBV18 and J is TRBJ2-1, with a weak D call TRBD2 (5 bases). Germline V gives CDR1 KGHSH, CDR2 LQKENI. The length of the CDR3 is 14 residues. V gave up 6 bases and J gave up 5 bases, with 14 bases separating them. DNA of the CDR3: TGTGCCAGCTCTTACGCGGGCCTAAACAATGAGCAGTTCTTC. The encoded protein is CASSYAGLNNEQFF.